Shown below are 18 T cell receptor beta chains from a single sample sequenced in a study of cytomegalovirus exposure and HLA in healthy donors. TCRdb's table, derived via immunoSEQ multiplex PCR, lists solely in-frame clones and lacks some. The table has approximately 88,000 clones, around 96% seen once. The sequencing input was PBMCs. The receptors derive from a woman aged 18-35 years in good health and CMV-seronegative.

This clone was observed once. The chain is built from TRBV11-2 and TRBJ1-1; the match to TRBD1 covers 9 bases. V shed 5 bases and J 10 bases; nucleotides not matched to a gene: 2. Germline V gives CDR1 SGHAT, CDR2 FQNNGV. CDR3 length: 11 amino acids. Here the CDR3 reads CASSRQGVAFF. CDR3 DNA sequence: TGTGCCAGCAGCAGACAGGGGGTAGCTTTCTTT.

The J gene is TRBJ2-1, the V gene TRBV11-2, with 7 bases that match TRBD2. CDR1 and CDR2 (germline): SGHAT, FQNNGV. The V and J ends lost 1 base and 4 bases, in that order; junction bases with no gene match: 7. This CDR3 spans 16 amino acids. The CDR3 sequence is CASSLGASGTYNEQFF. The CDR3 nucleotides are TGTGCCAGCAGCTTAGGTGCTAGCGGTACTTACAATGAGCAGTTCTTC.

The chain recombines TRBV5-5 with TRBJ2-1; TRBD1 is a possible D gene (6 bases). CDR3 length: 15 residues. The V gene lost 3 bases and the J gene lost 7 bases, with 17 bases spanning the gap. In germline, CDR1 is SGHKS, CDR2 YYEKEE (reference sequence). This CDR3 is CASSWPQGFGNEQFF. The CDR3 DNA is TGTGCCAGCAGCTGGCCACAGGGTTTCGGAAATGAGCAGTTCTTC. Using reference TRBV5-5 and TRBJ2-1 for the parts outside the CDR3, the full variable domain is DAGVTQSPTHLIKTRGQQVTLRCSPISGHKSVSWYQQVLGQGPQFIFQYYEKEERGRGNFPDRFSARQFPNYSSELNVNALLLGDSALYLCASSWPQGFGNEQFFGPGTRLTVL.

The chain carries TRBV21-1 and TRBJ2-7; TRBD2 is the table's D call and was not checked against the DNA. TRBV21-1 is a pseudogene segment. This CDR3 is built from 17 residues. CDR3 bases: TGTGCCAGCAGCAAATGGGAGAGGGCCCATCCCTTCTACGAGCAGTACTTC. Residues: CASSKWERAHPFYEQYF.

The CDR3 spells CASSARQGRTSYNEQFF. The CDR3 DNA reads TGTGCCAGCAGCGCCCGACAGGGGAGGACATCCTACAATGAGCAGTTCTTC. The chain employs TRBV9 and TRBJ2-1; 8 bases match TRBD1. The CDR3 extends over 17 amino acids. With 3 bases clipped from V and 1 base from J, the junction kept 9 bases outside the gene matches. Germline V CDR1 and CDR2: SGDLS, YYNGEE.

The rearrangement joins TRBV9 to TRBJ1-2; 7 bases map to TRBD1. The CDR3 has 15 amino acids. Germline CDR1 is SGDLS and CDR2 is YYNGEE. J was trimmed by 7 bases and V by 0 bases; bases with no gene match: 9. The CDR3 loop is CASSVGQGDPFGYTF. As DNA, the CDR3 is TGTGCCAGCAGCGTAGGGCAGGGGGATCCGTTTGGCTACACCTTC. Supplemented by reference TRBV9 and TRBJ1-2, the full variable domain reads DSGVTQTPKHLITATGQRVTLRCSPRSGDLSVYWYQQSLDQGLQFLIQYYNGEERAKGNILERFSAQQFPDLHSELNLSSLELGDSALYFCASSVGQGDPFGYTFGSGTRLTVV.

The chain employs TRBV27 and TRBJ2-6, with 7 bases matching TRBD1. The CDR3 consists of 18 residues. The V segment lost 5 bases and the J segment 0 bases; nucleotides outside the gene matches: 10. Germline CDR1 is MNHEY and CDR2 is SMNVEV (reference sequence). The CDR3 DNA reads TGTGCCAGCAGTAGAATGACAGGGTACGGCTCTGGGGCCAACGTCCTGACTTTC. Its protein product is CASSRMTGYGSGANVLTF.

A word on this clone: Other nucleotide sequences in the sample specify the same CDR3. V is TRBV6-5 and J is TRBJ2-7; 9 bases are shared with TRBD2. The germline gives CDR1 MNHEY, CDR2 SVGAGI. With 0 bases clipped from V and 0 bases from J, the junction kept 0 bases outside the gene matches. The CDR3 totals 15 residues. CDR3 residues: CASSYSTSGSYEQYF. CDR3 in DNA: TGTGCCAGCAGTTACTCGACTAGCGGCTCCTACGAGCAGTACTTC.

The gene calls are TRBV28 and TRBJ1-5; TRBD1 aligns across 9 bases. After removal of 5 bases from V and 4 bases from J, the junction contained 6 bases not matched to a gene. Germline-derived CDR1 and CDR2 are MDHEN and SYDVKM. This CDR3 is built from 15 residues. CDR3 amino acids: CASSLRTGVNQPQHF. DNA for the CDR3: TGTGCCAGCAGTCTAAGGACAGGGGTTAATCAGCCCCAGCATTTT.

The chain employs TRBV5-1 and TRBJ1-4; 7 bases agree with TRBD1. J was trimmed by 0 bases and V by 5 bases; bases with no gene match: 4. Looked up from germline, CDR1 is SGHRS and CDR2 is YFSETQ. The CDR3 contains 15 residues. This CDR3 reads CASRRDSATNEKLFF. As DNA, the CDR3 is TGCGCCAGCAGGAGGGACAGCGCAACTAATGAAAAACTGTTTTTT.

This chain joins TRBV20-1 and TRBJ2-7, with D uncertain. This CDR3 has 10 amino acids. V shed 2 bases and J shed 5 bases, with 4 bases lying between them. Germline lookup yields CDR1 DFQATT and CDR2 SNEGSKA (reference sequence). CDR3 in DNA: TGCAGTGCTAGAAATAACGAGCAGTACTTC. Its protein product is CSARNNEQYF.

V is TRBV5-6 and J is TRBJ1-5; 11 positions agree with TRBD1. Trimming took 0 bases from V and 5 from J; bases not matched to a gene: 1. Germline CDR1 is SGHDT and CDR2 is YYEEEE. The CDR3 is 15 amino acids. The CDR3 bases are TGTGCCAGCAGCTTGGGGACAGGGGGCTATCAGCCCCAGCATTTT. It is translated as CASSLGTGGYQPQHF.

The rearrangement uses TRBV10-2 and TRBJ1-4, with D possibly TRBD1 on 5 matching bases. This CDR3 is 14 amino acids long. V lost 6 bases and J lost 4, with 12 bases in between. Germline lookup yields CDR1 WSHSY and CDR2 SAAADI. The CDR3 bases are TGCGCCAGCAGAGATGGGGCCTTTAATGAAAAACTGTTTTTT. The encoded protein is CASRDGAFNEKLFF.

This clone turned up a few times. The chain links TRBV14 to TRBJ2-1, with 9 positions matching TRBD2. This CDR3 contains 16 residues. V was clipped by 4 bases and J by 8 bases; unmatched bases: 12. The germline V gene has CDR1 SGHDN and CDR2 FVKESK. CDR3 sequence: CASSLIQREEVYEQFF. CDR3 bases: TGTGCCAGCAGCCTTATCCAGCGGGAGGAGGTGTATGAGCAGTTCTTC.

V gene TRBV27 combines with J gene TRBJ2-1; TRBD2 agrees at 12 bases. There are 15 residues in the CDR3. The junction had 0 bases not matched to a gene; V was cut back by 2 bases and J by 4 bases. CDR1 and CDR2 from the germline V gene are MNHEY and SMNVEV (reference sequence). The CDR3 region is CASSLGLAGYNEQFF. The CDR3 region has the DNA TGTGCCAGCAGTTTAGGACTAGCGGGGTACAATGAGCAGTTCTTC.

The chain employs TRBV18 and TRBJ2-7, with a possible D match to TRBD1 (6 bases). The ends were cut back, 3 bases at V and 3 bases at J, with 15 bases in the middle. The CDR3 spans 15 residues. In germline, CDR1 is KGHSH, CDR2 LQKENI. CDR3 coding DNA: TGTGCCAGCTCACCTTTGACAGGTTCAAGCTACGAGCAGTACTTC. This sequence encodes CASSPLTGSSYEQYF.

The J gene is TRBJ1-1, the V gene TRBV25-1, with no clear D. Germline assignment: CDR1 MGHDK and CDR2 SYGVNS. Trimming took 2 bases from V and 3 from J, leaving 13 bases between them. The CDR3 has 15 amino acids. CDR3 residues: CASSEPNQLYTEAFF. In nucleotides, the CDR3 is TGTGCCAGCAGTGAACCAAACCAACTTTACACTGAAGCTTTCTTT.

V is TRBV11-2 and J is TRBJ1-5, with TRBD1 matching 7 bases. V shed 5 bases, J shed 3 bases, and the junction held 7 bases outside the gene matches. Germline-derived CDR1 and CDR2 are SGHAT and FQNNGV. The CDR3 is made up of 15 amino acids. As DNA, the CDR3 is TGTGCCAGCAGCCCAAGGACAGGAGACAATCAGCCCCAGCATTTT. Protein product: CASSPRTGDNQPQHF. Using reference TRBV11-2 and TRBJ1-5 for the parts outside the CDR3, the full variable domain is EAGVAQSPRYKIIEKRQSVAFWCNPISGHATLYWYQQILGQGPKLLIQFQNNGVVDDSQLPKDRFSAERLKGVDSTLKIQPAKLEDSAVYLCASSPRTGDNQPQHFGDGTRLSIL.